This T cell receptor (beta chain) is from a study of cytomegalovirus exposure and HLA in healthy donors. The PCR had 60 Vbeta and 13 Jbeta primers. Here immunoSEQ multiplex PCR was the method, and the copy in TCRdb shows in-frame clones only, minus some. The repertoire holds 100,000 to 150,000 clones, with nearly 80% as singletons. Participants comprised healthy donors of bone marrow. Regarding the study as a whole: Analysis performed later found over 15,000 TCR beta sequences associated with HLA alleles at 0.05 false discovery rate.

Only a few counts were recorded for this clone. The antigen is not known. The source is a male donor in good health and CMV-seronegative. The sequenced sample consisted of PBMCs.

CDR3 sequence: CASSASGTQETQYF. The CDR3 nucleotides read TGTGCCAGCAGCGCCTCCGGGACACAAGAGACCCAGTACTTC. J is TRBJ2-5 and V is TRBV9; a possible D gene is TRBD1 (6 bases). The CDR3 spans 14 residues. Germline CDR1 is SGDLS and CDR2 is YYNGEE. The ends were cut back, 3 bases at V and 2 bases at J, with 11 bases in the middle.